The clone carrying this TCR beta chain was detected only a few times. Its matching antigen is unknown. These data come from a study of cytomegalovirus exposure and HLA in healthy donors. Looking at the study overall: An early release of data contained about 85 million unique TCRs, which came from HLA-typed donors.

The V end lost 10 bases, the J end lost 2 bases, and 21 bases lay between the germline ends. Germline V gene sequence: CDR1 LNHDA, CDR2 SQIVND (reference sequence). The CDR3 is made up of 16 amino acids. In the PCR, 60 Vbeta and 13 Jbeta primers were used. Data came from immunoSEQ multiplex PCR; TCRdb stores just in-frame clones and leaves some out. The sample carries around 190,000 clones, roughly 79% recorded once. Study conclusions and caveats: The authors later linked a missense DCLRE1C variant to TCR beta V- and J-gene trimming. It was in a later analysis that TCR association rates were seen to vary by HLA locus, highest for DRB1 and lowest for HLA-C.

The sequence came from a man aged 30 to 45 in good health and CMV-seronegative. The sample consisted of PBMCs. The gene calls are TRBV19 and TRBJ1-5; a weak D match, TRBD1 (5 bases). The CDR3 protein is CATTDSRPRGNQPQHF. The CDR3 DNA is TGTGCCACCACAGACAGCCGCCCACGGGGCAATCAGCCCCAGCATTTT.